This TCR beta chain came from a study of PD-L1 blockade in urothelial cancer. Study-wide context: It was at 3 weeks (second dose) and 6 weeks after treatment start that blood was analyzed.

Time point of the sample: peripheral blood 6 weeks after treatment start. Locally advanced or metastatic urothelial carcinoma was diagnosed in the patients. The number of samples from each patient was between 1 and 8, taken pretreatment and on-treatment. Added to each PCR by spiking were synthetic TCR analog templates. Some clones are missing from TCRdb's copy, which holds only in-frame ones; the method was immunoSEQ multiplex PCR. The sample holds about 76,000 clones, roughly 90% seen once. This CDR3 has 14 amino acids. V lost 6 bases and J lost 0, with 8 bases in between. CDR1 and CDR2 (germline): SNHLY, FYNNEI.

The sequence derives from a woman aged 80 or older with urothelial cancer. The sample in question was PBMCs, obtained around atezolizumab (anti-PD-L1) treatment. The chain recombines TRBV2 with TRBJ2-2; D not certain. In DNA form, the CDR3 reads TGTGCCAGCAGGGCGGAGTCGAACACCGGGGAGCTGTTTTTT. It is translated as CASRAESNTGELFF.